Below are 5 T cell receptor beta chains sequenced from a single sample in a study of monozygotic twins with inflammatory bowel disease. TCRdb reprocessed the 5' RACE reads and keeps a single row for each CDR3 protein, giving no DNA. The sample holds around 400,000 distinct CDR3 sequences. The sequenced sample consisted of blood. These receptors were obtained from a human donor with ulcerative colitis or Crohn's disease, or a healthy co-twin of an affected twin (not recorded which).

CDR3 sequence reads: CATSESGGKAYNEQFF. The chain has TRBV24-1 and TRBJ2-1; as DNA is missing, the TRBD1 call by TCRdb cannot be tested. CDR1 KGHDR and CDR2 SFDVKD come from the germline V gene. CDR3 length: 16 amino acids.

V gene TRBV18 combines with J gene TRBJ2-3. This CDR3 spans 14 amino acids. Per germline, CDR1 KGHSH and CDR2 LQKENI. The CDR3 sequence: CASSRVASTDTQYF.

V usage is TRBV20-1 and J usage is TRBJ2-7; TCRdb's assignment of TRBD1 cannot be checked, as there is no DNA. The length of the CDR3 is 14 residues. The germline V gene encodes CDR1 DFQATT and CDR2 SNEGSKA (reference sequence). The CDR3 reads CSARAGGSPYEQYF.

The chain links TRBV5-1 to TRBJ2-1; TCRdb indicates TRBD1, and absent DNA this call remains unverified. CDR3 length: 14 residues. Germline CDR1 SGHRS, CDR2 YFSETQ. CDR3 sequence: CASSLVRGLGEQFF.

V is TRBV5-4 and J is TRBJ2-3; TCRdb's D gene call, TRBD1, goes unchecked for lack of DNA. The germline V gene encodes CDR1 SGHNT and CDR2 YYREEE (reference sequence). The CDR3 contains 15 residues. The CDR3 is CASSPQGGLTDTQYF.